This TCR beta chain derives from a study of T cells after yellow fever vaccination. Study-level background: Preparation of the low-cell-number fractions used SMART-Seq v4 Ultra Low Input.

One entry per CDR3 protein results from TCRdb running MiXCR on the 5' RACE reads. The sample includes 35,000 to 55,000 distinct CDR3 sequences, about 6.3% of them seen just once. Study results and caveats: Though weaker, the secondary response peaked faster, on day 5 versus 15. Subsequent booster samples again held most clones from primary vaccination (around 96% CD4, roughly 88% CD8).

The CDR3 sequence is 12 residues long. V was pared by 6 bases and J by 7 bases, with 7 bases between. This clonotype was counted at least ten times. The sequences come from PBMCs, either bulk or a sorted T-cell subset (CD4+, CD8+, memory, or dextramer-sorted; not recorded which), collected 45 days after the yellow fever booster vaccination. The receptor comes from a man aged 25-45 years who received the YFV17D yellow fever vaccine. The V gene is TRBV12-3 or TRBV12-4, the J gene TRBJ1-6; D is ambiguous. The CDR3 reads CASSSTNSPLHF. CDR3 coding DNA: TGTGCCAGCAGCTCCACGAATTCACCCCTCCACTTT.